One and the same sample provided the 4 T cell receptor beta chains below, sequenced in a study of blood T cell repertoires in COVID-19. Only in-frame clones appear in the TCRdb table, and some are missing; sequencing was by immunoSEQ multiplex PCR. This sample has around 320,000 clones, with around 90% found just once. Sequencing was carried out using peripheral blood. These receptors originate from a man aged 18-30 years with active or convalescent COVID-19.

The chain uses TRBV2 and TRBJ1-6; the D is unclear. The germline V gene encodes CDR1 SNHLY and CDR2 FYNNEI. This CDR3 has 13 amino acids. V lost 6 bases and J 10 bases, leaving 13 bases between the germline ends. The CDR3 DNA sequence: TGTGCCAGCAGGACTGAAACGGGGTCACCCCTCCACTTT. Translated, it gives CASRTETGSPLHF.

The chain uses TRBV2 and TRBJ2-3, with TRBD1 matching over 10 bases. Germline CDR1 and CDR2: SNHLY and FYNNEI. This CDR3 has 14 amino acids. Trimming at V came to 5 bases and at J to 10 bases, leaving 9 bases not matched to a gene. The CDR3 coding sequence is TGTGCCAGCAGTTGGGGACAGGGGACTTGGCCGCAGTATTTT. Protein product: CASSWGQGTWPQYF.

This clone was recorded only once. The chain couples TRBV29-1 to TRBJ2-1, with 7 bases lining up with TRBD1. Germline lookup yields CDR1 SQVTM and CDR2 ANQGSEA. There are 15 residues in the CDR3. The V gene end was trimmed by 4 bases and the J gene end by 0 bases; junction bases not matched to a gene: 6. The CDR3 loop reads CSVAQTGYSYNEQFF. CDR3 nucleotide sequence: TGCAGCGTTGCCCAGACAGGGTACTCCTACAATGAGCAGTTCTTC.

The chain employs TRBV19 and TRBJ2-7; the D gene is possibly TRBD1 (6 bases). Looked up from germline, CDR1 is LNHDA and CDR2 is SQIVND (reference sequence). V lost 7 bases and J lost 9, with 19 bases in between. There are 13 residues in the CDR3. The CDR3 coding sequence is TGTGCCAGTACTTCAGGGGCAACATCACCGCAGTACTTC. Protein product: CASTSGATSPQYF.